This TCR beta chain was recorded in a study of blood T cell repertoires in COVID-19. Across the whole study: Spain, Italy and the United States supplied samples that represented acute and convalescent COVID-19. Sources were T cells, B-cell-depleted T cells, or PBMCs; the material itself was cDNA or gDNA.

Under the authors' procedure: Scientists estimated how many nucleated cells there were by amplifying reference gene primers. Repertoires were generated with immunoSEQ multiplex PCR, while TCRdb's copy carries only in-frame clones and drops some. V and J calls and clone size are as listed in that table; D and trimming were resolved from the DNA. Among approximately 130,000 clones, 85% to 90% were seen once, and the ten largest hold 25% to 30%. The V gene lost 4 bases and the J gene lost 4 bases, with 5 bases spanning the gap. Germline V lookup: CDR1 ENHRY, CDR2 SYGVKD. This CDR3 is built from 11 residues.

The TCR sequence derives from a man in his 70s with active or convalescent COVID-19. This sequence joins TRBV10-3 and TRBJ2-7; no reliable D call. Specimen: peripheral blood. The CDR3 region is CAISAEYEQYF. Written as DNA, the CDR3 is TGTGCCATCAGTGCTGAGTACGAGCAGTACTTC.